Listed below are T cell receptor beta chains from one sample, sequenced in a study of human T cells and chemical hapten exposure. TCRdb reprocessed the RACE reads via MiXCR and lists one record per CDR3 protein. Of 35,000 to 50,000 distinct CDR3 sequences listed, approximately 9% are singletons. Sequenced here: whole blood, sampled in connection with sensitization to the hapten diphenylcyclopropenone (DPC). Receptors were obtained from a woman between 40 and 50 years old with alopecia areata. Some clones in this sample may be carry-over from other donors' samples. Both conserved end residues are part of each CDR3. Fields, in order: J gene, V gene, D gene, clone size, CDR3 protein, CDR3 DNA. The D gene is left open where the match is weak. Only part of the rows carry a size: once, few, many, or a class if the clone is expanded.

j_call: TRBJ2-5
v_call: TRBV12-3/TRBV12-4
d_call: TRBD1
clone_size: many
cdr3_aa: CASSSGTGGGETQYF
cdr3_nt: TGTGCCAGCAGTTCCGGGACAGGGGGCGGAGAGACCCAGTACTTC

j_call: TRBJ2-2
v_call: TRBV12-3/TRBV12-4
d_call: TRBD1
clone_size: -
cdr3_aa: CASRDRGTGELFF
cdr3_nt: TGTGCCAGCAGAGACAGGGGCACCGGGGAGCTGTTTTTT

j_call: TRBJ2-2
v_call: TRBV2
d_call: -
clone_size: many
cdr3_aa: CASSGLLLDPGELFF
cdr3_nt: TGTGCCAGCAGTGGGCTGTTACTAGATCCCGGGGAGCTGTTTTTT

j_call: TRBJ2-7
v_call: TRBV4-1
d_call: TRBD2
clone_size: few
cdr3_aa: CASSHPGRGRDSYEQYF
cdr3_nt: TGCGCCAGCAGCCATCCCGGGAGGGGAAGAGACTCCTACGAGCAGTACTTC

j_call: TRBJ1-2
v_call: TRBV11-1
d_call: TRBD1
clone_size: many
cdr3_aa: CASSLRAGGGYTF
cdr3_nt: TGTGCCAGCAGCTTACGGGCAGGGGGTGGCTACACCTTC

j_call: TRBJ1-1
v_call: TRBV3-1
d_call: -
clone_size: few
cdr3_aa: CASSQDTGRAEAFF
cdr3_nt: TGTGCCAGCAGCCAAGATACAGGGAGAGCTGAAGCTTTCTTT

j_call: TRBJ1-5
v_call: TRBV29-1
d_call: -
clone_size: many
cdr3_aa: CSVVVGDTNQPQHF
cdr3_nt: TGCAGCGTGGTGGTTGGAGACACCAATCAGCCCCAGCATTTT

j_call: TRBJ2-3
v_call: TRBV3-1
d_call: TRBD2
clone_size: many
cdr3_aa: CASSGVRGGSTDTQYF
cdr3_nt: TGTGCCAGCAGCGGCGTACGGGGGGGCAGCACAGATACGCAGTATTTT

j_call: TRBJ1-2
v_call: TRBV6-5
d_call: TRBD1
clone_size: many
cdr3_aa: CASSPGTGANYGYTF
cdr3_nt: TGTGCCAGCAGCCCCGGGACAGGGGCAAACTATGGCTACACCTTC

j_call: TRBJ1-6
v_call: TRBV6-2/TRBV6-3
d_call: -
clone_size: medium-sized
cdr3_aa: CASRFQGNRPPLHF
cdr3_nt: TGTGCCAGCAGGTTCCAGGGGAATCGGCCACCCCTCCACTTT

j_call: TRBJ2-3
v_call: TRBV4-3
d_call: -
clone_size: many
cdr3_aa: CASSQGFSDTQYF
cdr3_nt: TGCGCCAGCAGCCAAGGCTTCTCAGATACGCAGTATTTT

j_call: TRBJ2-6
v_call: TRBV11-1
d_call: -
clone_size: many
cdr3_aa: CASRTSTGGPSGANVLTF
cdr3_nt: TGTGCCAGCAGGACTTCGACAGGCGGCCCCTCTGGGGCCAACGTCCTGACTTTC

j_call: TRBJ2-7
v_call: TRBV28
d_call: TRBD1
clone_size: -
cdr3_aa: CASRTGGTYEQYF
cdr3_nt: TGTGCCAGCAGAACAGGGGGTACCTACGAGCAGTACTTC

j_call: TRBJ1-4
v_call: TRBV19
d_call: -
clone_size: many
cdr3_aa: CASTPPGPANEKLFF
cdr3_nt: TGTGCCTCTACCCCCCCTGGCCCAGCTAATGAAAAACTGTTTTTT

j_call: TRBJ2-7
v_call: TRBV20-1
d_call: -
clone_size: -
cdr3_aa: CSARSETGKAYEQYF
cdr3_nt: TGCAGTGCTAGATCCGAAACAGGGAAAGCGTACGAGCAGTACTTC

j_call: TRBJ2-1
v_call: TRBV6-5
d_call: -
clone_size: many
cdr3_aa: CASSYAGEQFF
cdr3_nt: TGTGCCAGCAGTTACGCGGGGGAGCAGTTCTTC

j_call: TRBJ2-7
v_call: TRBV20-1
d_call: -
clone_size: few
cdr3_aa: CSAREVQPPYEQYF
cdr3_nt: TGCAGTGCTAGGGAAGTACAGCCGCCCTACGAGCAGTACTTC

j_call: TRBJ1-5
v_call: TRBV3-1
d_call: -
clone_size: many
cdr3_aa: CASSQGGALNQPQHF
cdr3_nt: TGTGCCAGCAGCCAAGGTGGTGCCCTCAATCAGCCCCAGCATTTT

j_call: TRBJ2-6
v_call: TRBV7-3
d_call: -
clone_size: few
cdr3_aa: CASSSQGTGANVLTF
cdr3_nt: TGTGCCAGCAGCTCACAGGGTACTGGGGCCAACGTCCTGACTTTC

j_call: TRBJ2-7
v_call: TRBV28
d_call: TRBD1
clone_size: -
cdr3_aa: CASRTGTYEQYF
cdr3_nt: TGTGCCAGTCGGACAGGCACCTACGAGCAGTACTTC

j_call: TRBJ2-3
v_call: TRBV5-1
d_call: -
clone_size: many
cdr3_aa: CASSLVTGSNSDTQYF
cdr3_nt: TGCGCCAGCAGCTTGGTAACAGGGAGCAATTCAGATACGCAGTATTTT

j_call: TRBJ2-7
v_call: TRBV4-1
d_call: -
clone_size: many
cdr3_aa: CASSQVPHRDYEQYF
cdr3_nt: TGCGCCAGCAGCCAAGTTCCCCACCGAGACTACGAGCAGTACTTC

j_call: TRBJ1-1
v_call: TRBV7-2
d_call: -
clone_size: many
cdr3_aa: CASSRLQSSTEAFF
cdr3_nt: TGTGCCAGCAGCAGGTTACAGAGCTCCACTGAAGCTTTCTTT

j_call: TRBJ1-1
v_call: TRBV7-2
d_call: -
clone_size: few
cdr3_aa: CASSAYRAGTEAFF
cdr3_nt: TGTGCCAGCAGCGCCTACAGGGCCGGCACTGAAGCTTTCTTT

j_call: TRBJ2-7
v_call: TRBV20-1
d_call: -
clone_size: many
cdr3_aa: CSARVPPYEQYF
cdr3_nt: TGCAGTGCTAGAGTTCCCCCCTACGAGCAGTACTTC

j_call: TRBJ1-5
v_call: TRBV12-3/TRBV12-4
d_call: -
clone_size: -
cdr3_aa: CASSTGTPSNQPQHF
cdr3_nt: TGTGCCAGCAGTACCGGGACTCCAAGCAATCAGCCCCAGCATTTT

j_call: TRBJ2-7
v_call: TRBV5-6
d_call: -
clone_size: -
cdr3_aa: CASSSGTVSYEQYF
cdr3_nt: TGTGCCAGCAGCTCCGGGACGGTCTCCTACGAGCAGTACTTC

j_call: TRBJ2-3
v_call: TRBV6-4
d_call: TRBD2
clone_size: many
cdr3_aa: CASSDNGGGHTDTQYF
cdr3_nt: TGTGCCAGCAGTGATAACGGGGGGGGCCATACAGATACGCAGTATTTT

j_call: TRBJ2-3
v_call: TRBV9
d_call: TRBD2
clone_size: few
cdr3_aa: CASSPSGGGTDTQYF
cdr3_nt: TGTGCCAGCAGTCCTAGCGGGGGGGGCACAGATACGCAGTATTTT

j_call: TRBJ2-3
v_call: TRBV10-3
d_call: -
clone_size: -
cdr3_aa: CAISEAPLMAQYF
cdr3_nt: TGTGCCATCAGTGAGGCCCCCTTGATGGCGCAGTATTTT

j_call: TRBJ2-5
v_call: TRBV7-2
d_call: -
clone_size: many
cdr3_aa: CASSDRNQETQYF
cdr3_nt: TGTGCCAGCAGCGACAGGAACCAAGAGACCCAGTACTTC

j_call: TRBJ1-1
v_call: TRBV9
d_call: -
clone_size: many
cdr3_aa: CASGQGGSTEAFF
cdr3_nt: TGTGCCAGCGGGCAGGGAGGAAGCACTGAAGCTTTCTTT

j_call: TRBJ2-6
v_call: TRBV7-9
d_call: -
clone_size: many
cdr3_aa: CGGQPNSGANVLTF
cdr3_nt: TGTGGGGGACAACCGAACTCTGGGGCCAACGTCCTGACTTTC

j_call: TRBJ1-1
v_call: TRBV9
d_call: -
clone_size: -
cdr3_aa: CASSVDLNTEAFF
cdr3_nt: TGTGCCAGCAGCGTAGATCTGAACACTGAAGCTTTCTTT

j_call: TRBJ2-3
v_call: TRBV9
d_call: TRBD1
clone_size: -
cdr3_aa: CASSVGQGEGTDTQYF
cdr3_nt: TGTGCCAGCAGCGTAGGACAGGGTGAAGGGACAGATACGCAGTATTTT

j_call: TRBJ2-7
v_call: TRBV18
d_call: -
clone_size: many
cdr3_aa: CASSPLANYEQYF
cdr3_nt: TGTGCCAGCTCACCCCTAGCGAACTACGAGCAGTACTTC

j_call: TRBJ1-1
v_call: TRBV28
d_call: -
clone_size: -
cdr3_aa: CASSLRDSYTEAFF
cdr3_nt: TGTGCCAGCAGTTTACGAGACAGTTACACTGAAGCTTTCTTT

j_call: TRBJ2-2
v_call: TRBV19
d_call: -
clone_size: many
cdr3_aa: CASTLGVGGTGELFF
cdr3_nt: TGTGCCAGTACCCTCGGGGTAGGCGGGACCGGGGAGCTGTTTTTT

j_call: TRBJ2-7
v_call: TRBV10-3
d_call: -
clone_size: many
cdr3_aa: CAISESDGPSYEQYF
cdr3_nt: TGTGCCATCAGTGAGTCGGACGGTCCCTCCTACGAGCAGTACTTC

j_call: TRBJ2-7
v_call: TRBV11-2
d_call: TRBD1
clone_size: many
cdr3_aa: CASAVGTASYEQYF
cdr3_nt: TGTGCCAGCGCAGTGGGGACAGCCTCCTACGAGCAGTACTTC

j_call: TRBJ1-1
v_call: TRBV7-8
d_call: -
clone_size: few
cdr3_aa: CASSSRSYMNTEAFF
cdr3_nt: TGTGCCAGCAGCTCCAGGAGTTACATGAACACTGAAGCTTTCTTT

j_call: TRBJ1-2
v_call: TRBV29-1
d_call: -
clone_size: -
cdr3_aa: CSVAGTNYGYTF
cdr3_nt: TGCAGCGTAGCAGGGACCAACTATGGCTACACCTTC

j_call: TRBJ2-7
v_call: TRBV5-1
d_call: -
clone_size: many
cdr3_aa: CASSFGDNLPYEQYF
cdr3_nt: TGCGCCAGCAGCTTTGGGGACAACTTACCCTACGAGCAGTACTTC